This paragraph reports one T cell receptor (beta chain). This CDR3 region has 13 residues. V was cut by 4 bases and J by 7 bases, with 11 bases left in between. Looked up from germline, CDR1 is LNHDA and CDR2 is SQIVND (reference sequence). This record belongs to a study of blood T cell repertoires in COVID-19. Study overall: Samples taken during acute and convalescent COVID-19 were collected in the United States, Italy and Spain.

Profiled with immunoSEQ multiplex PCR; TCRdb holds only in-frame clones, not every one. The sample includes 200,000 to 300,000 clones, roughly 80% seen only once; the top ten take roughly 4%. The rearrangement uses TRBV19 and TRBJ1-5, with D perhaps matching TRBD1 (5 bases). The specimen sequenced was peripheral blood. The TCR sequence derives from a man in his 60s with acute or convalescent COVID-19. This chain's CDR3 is CASSTGQVQPQHF. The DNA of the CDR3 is TGTGCCAGTAGTACAGGGCAAGTCCAGCCCCAGCATTTT.